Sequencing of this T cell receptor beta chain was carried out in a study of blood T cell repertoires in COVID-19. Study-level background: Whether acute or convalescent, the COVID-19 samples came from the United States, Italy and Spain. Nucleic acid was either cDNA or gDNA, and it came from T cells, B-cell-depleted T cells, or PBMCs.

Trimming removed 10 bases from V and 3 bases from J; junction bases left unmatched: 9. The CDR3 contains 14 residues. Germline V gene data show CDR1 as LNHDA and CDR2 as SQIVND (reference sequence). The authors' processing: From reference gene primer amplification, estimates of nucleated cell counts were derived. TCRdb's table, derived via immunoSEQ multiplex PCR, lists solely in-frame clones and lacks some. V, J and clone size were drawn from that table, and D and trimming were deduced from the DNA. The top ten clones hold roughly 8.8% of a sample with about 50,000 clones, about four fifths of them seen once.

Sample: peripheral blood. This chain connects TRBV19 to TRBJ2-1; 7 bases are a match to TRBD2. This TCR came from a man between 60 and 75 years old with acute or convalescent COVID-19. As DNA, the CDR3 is TGTGCCACTAGCGTCCGGGACTACTACAATGAGCAGTTCTTC. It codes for CATSVRDYYNEQFF.